Described below is a single TCR beta chain sequence and its context. Its antigen remains unidentified. The data were obtained in a study of shared clonotypes between healthy human individuals. Study results and limitations: Sharing across four donors was highest in naive CD4 (roughly 5%) and lowest in memory CD8 (about 0.4%). Memory subsets generally showed lower estimated richness than naive subsets.

Original data processing: Junction-only immunoSEQ data arrived without quality scores, meaning filtering differed. Some clones are missing from TCRdb's copy, which holds only in-frame ones; the method was immunoSEQ multiplex PCR. D and trimming were read from the DNA, whereas the V and J calls and clone size are those reported in that table. The data contain 2 million to 2.5 million clones, about 94% of them singletons. Every contributor of samples was a Caucasian grown-up residing in Nashville, Tennessee. This TCR derives from a man younger than 35 in good health. Sequenced sample: naive CD4+ T cells sorted from blood. Subset described: CD45RA+ positively selected.

CDR3 sequence: CASAQANTGELFF. The CDR3, as DNA: TGTGCCAGCGCCCAGGCCAACACCGGGGAGCTGTTTTTT. The chain employs TRBV2 and TRBJ2-2, with D uncertain. Germline values: CDR1 SNHLY, CDR2 FYNNEI. V lost 8 bases, J lost 2 bases, and 9 bases lay in between. The CDR3 sequence is 13 residues long. Full variable domain (outside the CDR3, taken from reference TRBV2 and TRBJ2-2): EPEVTQTPSHQVTQMGQEVILRCVPISNHLYFYWYRQILGQKVEFLVSFYNNEISEKSEIFDDQFSVERPDGSNFTLKIRSTKLEDSAMYFCASAQANTGELFFGEGSRLTVL.